A selection of T cell receptor beta chains follows, all from one sample in a study of T-cell memory formation after mild COVID-19. TCRdb fed the 5' RACE reads into MiXCR, producing one record per CDR3 protein. Of hundreds of thousands of distinct CDR3 sequences listed, roughly 17% are singletons. Material: PBMCs or a T cell subset sorted from them (not recorded which). These receptors all come from an adult woman who had mild COVID-19 (a few samples of this study predate the infection). Cell type and time point are not known. Each CDR3 is given with its conserved first and last residue. D genes are given only for firm matches. Not every row has a clone size; where given, it reads once, few, many or a size class.

V gene: TRBV6-5; J gene: TRBJ2-3; D gene: TRBD2; clone size: many; CDR3 DNA: TGTGCCAGCAGAACCTTGACTAGCGGCACAGATACGCAGTATTTT; CDR3 protein: CASRTLTSGTDTQYF
V gene: TRBV27; J gene: TRBJ1-2; D gene: TRBD1; clone size: .; CDR3 DNA: TGTGCCAGCAGACGTCTCACAACCGGGACAGTTAACTATGGCTACACCTTC; CDR3 protein: CASRRLTTGTVNYGYTF
V gene: TRBV24-1; J gene: TRBJ1-2; D gene: TRBD1; clone size: .; CDR3 DNA: TGTGCCACCAGTGACGACGACAGGGGGTATGGCTACACCTTC; CDR3 protein: CATSDDDRGYGYTF
V gene: TRBV4-1; J gene: TRBJ2-1; D gene: .; clone size: .; CDR3 DNA: TGCGCCAGCAGCCTAGGACAGCAGATAAGCTCCTACAATGAGCAGTTCTTC; CDR3 protein: CASSLGQQISSYNEQFF
V gene: TRBV4-2; J gene: TRBJ1-6; D gene: TRBD1; clone size: .; CDR3 DNA: TGTGCCAGCAGGATACGGGACAGGGAGAATTCACCCCTCCACTTT; CDR3 protein: CASRIRDRENSPLHF
V gene: TRBV12-3/TRBV12-4; J gene: TRBJ1-1; D gene: .; clone size: few; CDR3 DNA: TGTGCCAGCAGTTTAGGGCCGTACACTGAAGCTTTCTTT; CDR3 protein: CASSLGPYTEAFF
V gene: TRBV4-3; J gene: TRBJ2-1; D gene: TRBD2; clone size: .; CDR3 DNA: TGCGCCAGCAGCCAAGAGACTCTACTAGCGAATTACAATGAGCAGTTCTTC; CDR3 protein: CASSQETLLANYNEQFF
V gene: TRBV3-1; J gene: TRBJ2-7; D gene: .; clone size: many; CDR3 DNA: TGTGCCAGCAGCCAAGTTAAGGACACCTTCTCCGAGCAGTACTTC; CDR3 protein: CASSQVKDTFSEQYF
V gene: TRBV9; J gene: TRBJ2-3; D gene: .; clone size: .; CDR3 DNA: TGTGCCAGCAGCGTAGAGGGAGTCACTGGCACAGATACGCAGTATTTT; CDR3 protein: CASSVEGVTGTDTQYF
V gene: TRBV11-1; J gene: TRBJ2-3; D gene: TRBD2; clone size: .; CDR3 DNA: TGTGCCAGCAGCCATGGACTAGGATCCGATACGCAGTATTTT; CDR3 protein: CASSHGLGSDTQYF
V gene: TRBV7-9; J gene: TRBJ2-4; D gene: TRBD1; clone size: .; CDR3 DNA: TGTGCCAGCAGCTTAACAGGGGGAGGCCTAGCCAAAAACATTCAGTACTTC; CDR3 protein: CASSLTGGGLAKNIQYF
V gene: TRBV7-6; J gene: TRBJ2-2; D gene: .; clone size: .; CDR3 DNA: TGTGCCAGCAGCTTAGGGAGGGGGCGCGCCGGGGAGCTGTTTTTT; CDR3 protein: CASSLGRGRAGELFF
V gene: TRBV5-1; J gene: TRBJ2-7; D gene: TRBD2; clone size: few; CDR3 DNA: TGCGCCAGCACCTTAGCGGGGCCCGACTACGAGCAGTACTTC; CDR3 protein: CASTLAGPDYEQYF
V gene: TRBV29-1; J gene: TRBJ2-5; D gene: TRBD2; clone size: .; CDR3 DNA: TGCGCCTGCTCGGGACTAGCGGGGGAGACCCAGTACTTC; CDR3 protein: CACSGLAGETQYF
V gene: TRBV7-6; J gene: TRBJ2-7; D gene: TRBD1; clone size: few; CDR3 DNA: TGTGCCAGCAGCGACGGACAGGGGTATTGCTTC; CDR3 protein: CASSDGQGYCF
V gene: TRBV5-6; J gene: TRBJ2-5; D gene: .; clone size: few; CDR3 DNA: TGTGCCAGCAGCTCTTACTTCCAAGGGAGAGAGACCCAGTACTTC; CDR3 protein: CASSSYFQGRETQYF
V gene: TRBV4-3; J gene: TRBJ1-5; D gene: .; clone size: few; CDR3 DNA: TGCGCCAGCAGCCAAGATCTGGGGGCTGTGACCCAGCCCCAGCATTTT; CDR3 protein: CASSQDLGAVTQPQHF
V gene: TRBV9; J gene: TRBJ2-7; D gene: .; clone size: .; CDR3 DNA: TGTGCCAGCAGCGTAGACCAGGGTCCATACGAGCAGTACTTC; CDR3 protein: CASSVDQGPYEQYF
V gene: TRBV29-1; J gene: TRBJ2-1; D gene: TRBD2; clone size: .; CDR3 DNA: TGCAGCGTCCCTCGGACTAGCGGGACAGACAATGAGCAGTTCTTC; CDR3 protein: CSVPRTSGTDNEQFF
V gene: TRBV20-1; J gene: TRBJ1-5; D gene: .; clone size: few; CDR3 DNA: TGCAGTGCTAGCCGATTCAGGGGAGTTAATCAGCCCCAGCATTTT; CDR3 protein: CSASRFRGVNQPQHF
V gene: TRBV20-1; J gene: TRBJ2-3; D gene: .; clone size: .; CDR3 DNA: TGCAGTGCCATGAGCGGATCTAGCACAGATACGCAGTATTTT; CDR3 protein: CSAMSGSSTDTQYF
V gene: TRBV20-1; J gene: TRBJ2-7; D gene: .; clone size: many; CDR3 DNA: TGCAGTGCTAGAGATTCCGGACAGCGAACCTACGAGCAGTACTTC; CDR3 protein: CSARDSGQRTYEQYF
V gene: TRBV4-3; J gene: TRBJ2-4; D gene: TRBD1; clone size: .; CDR3 DNA: TGCGCCAGCAGCCAAGAAGGAACCGGGACAGGGAGGTACATTCAGTACTTC; CDR3 protein: CASSQEGTGTGRYIQYF
V gene: TRBV5-1; J gene: TRBJ1-2; D gene: TRBD1; clone size: .; CDR3 DNA: TGCGCCAGCAGCCCGGGGACAGGGGGAGATGGCTACACCTTC; CDR3 protein: CASSPGTGGDGYTF
V gene: TRBV12-3/TRBV12-4; J gene: TRBJ1-4; D gene: .; clone size: few; CDR3 DNA: TGTGCCAGCAGTTATGGTGAAAAACTGTTTTTT; CDR3 protein: CASSYGEKLFF
V gene: TRBV18; J gene: TRBJ2-4; D gene: TRBD1; clone size: many; CDR3 DNA: TGTGCCAGCTCACCACGCGGACCGGGACAGGGTGCCAAAAACATTCAGTACTTC; CDR3 protein: CASSPRGPGQGAKNIQYF
V gene: TRBV6-7; J gene: TRBJ1-2; D gene: TRBD1; clone size: .; CDR3 DNA: TGTGCCAGCAGTCATTACACTCAGGGGGCGGAATATGGCTACACCTTC; CDR3 protein: CASSHYTQGAEYGYTF
V gene: TRBV7-3; J gene: TRBJ2-2; D gene: .; clone size: many; CDR3 DNA: TGTGCCAGCAGCTCTACCGGGCCCGGGGAGCTGTTTTTT; CDR3 protein: CASSSTGPGELFF
V gene: TRBV10-3; J gene: TRBJ2-3; D gene: .; clone size: .; CDR3 DNA: TGTGCCATCAGTGTCGGGGTGAGCACAGATACGCAGTATTTT; CDR3 protein: CAISVGVSTDTQYF